This T cell receptor (beta chain) is from a study of blood T cell repertoires in COVID-19. Study details: The United States, Italy and Spain provided the acute and convalescent COVID-19 samples. T cells, B-cell-depleted T cells, or PBMCs supplied cDNA or gDNA.

Study processing details: Reference gene primer amplification yielded estimated nucleated cell counts. The assay was immunoSEQ multiplex PCR, and TCRdb's table has in-frame clones only and misses some. From that table come the V and J calls and clone size; the DNA was used to work out D and trimming. The profile shows some 180,000 clones, 84% of them singletons. The CDR3 is 16 residues long. The germline CDR1 and CDR2 sequences are SGHAT and FQNNGV. Germline trimming cut 5 bases from V and 7 bases from J; bases unmatched to any gene: 13. The sequencing input was peripheral blood. This TCR derives from a human donor in a cohort sampled during active COVID-19. The chain employs TRBV11-2 and TRBJ2-1; TRBD2 matches 8 bases. CDR3 in amino acids: CASSPRGRGRQNEQFF. CDR3 DNA sequence: TGTGCCAGCAGCCCCCGGGGGCGCGGGAGGCAGAATGAGCAGTTCTTC. The whole variable domain, remainder taken from reference TRBV11-2 and TRBJ2-1, is EAGVAQSPRYKIIEKRQSVAFWCNPISGHATLYWYQQILGQGPKLLIQFQNNGVVDDSQLPKDRFSAERLKGVDSTLKIQPAKLEDSAVYLCASSPRGRGRQNEQFFGPGTRLTVL.